This T cell receptor beta chain originates from a study of OX40 agonist ivuxolimab in advanced cancers. Regarding the research as a whole: Ivuxolimab, which targeted the costimulatory receptor OX40 (CD134), was an agonistic, fully human IgG2 monoclonal antibody. Patients were allowed to have had prior anti-PD-1, anti-PD-L1 or anti-CTLA-4 therapy, and around 43% of the dose-escalation patients had been treated with checkpoint inhibitors. In the dose-escalation cohort, around four fifths of patients were male, and the mean age was roughly 60 years with a range of roughly 20 to 85. The paper covers the monotherapy dose-escalation part of the phase I ivuxolimab trial, which included N ≈ 57 patients. Of the approximately 54 dose-escalation patients, hepatocellular carcinoma was present in roughly 19, melanoma in roughly 15, renal cell carcinoma in 9 and head and neck cancer in 9. Intravenous ivuxolimab was administered to patients every 2 weeks at six dose levels: 0.01, 0.1, 0.3, 1.5, 3 and 10 mg/kg. The point of sequencing TCRbeta in the periphery was to test whether ivuxolimab changed TCR sequence diversity and drove clonal T-cell expansion. Partial responses were achieved by three dose-escalation patients, of whom one had hepatocellular carcinoma and two had cutaneous melanoma.

Regarding this clone: Its target antigen remains unknown. No per-base quality is available; no much larger clone lies one base away.

What the work shows at the level of the full study, not this receptor alone: On average, CD8+ T cells showed more expanded clones than CD4+ T cells after ivuxolimab. Clonal expansion of both CD4+ and CD8+ blood T cells was observed from baseline to week 6 at doses 0.1 to 3.0 mg/kg. Low levels of normalized T-cell clonal expansion were also shown by some nonresponding patients. In the 0.1-3.0 mg/kg groups, partial responders had among the lowest normalized peripheral clonal expansion, particularly in CD8+ T cells. The antigen specificity of the clonally expanded peripheral T cells was not determined.

To sequence the TCRbeta CDR3 region, genomic DNA was isolated from the sorted cells. The immunoSEQ Assay was used to sequence the TCRbeta CDR3 regions. What TCRdb holds here is the immuneACCESS table cut down to in-frame rearrangements. Part of the clones is not present; checked against another copy, under half of the missing clones reflect an unresolved V gene, and the others are unexplained. The sample profile shows fewer than 65,000 clones; 70% to 80% of them were found once. The ten largest clones represent under 13% of the sample. The trial excluded patients who had a history of autoimmune disease or who were on systemic immunosuppression. Peripheral blood for TCR sequencing was collected from all dose cohorts at baseline, on cycle 4 day 1, and on cycle 7 day 1. The samples were drawn from a first-in-human, open-label, multicenter phase I dose-escalation trial of ivuxolimab. Adults with locally advanced or metastatic head and neck squamous cell, hepatocellular, melanoma or renal cell carcinoma were enrolled in the trial. Before TCR sequencing, CD4+ T cells and CD8+ T cells from peripheral blood were sorted into separate populations.

The receptor was isolated from an adult with an advanced solid tumor such as melanoma, head and neck, liver or kidney cancer. The input for sequencing was CD4+ or CD8+ T cells sorted from blood, taken in a trial of the OX40 agonist ivuxolimab.

This receptor carries the CDR3 CASSFLPVGYDTDTQYF. The base sequence is TGCGCCAGCAGCTTCCTCCCTGTGGGATACGACACAGATACGCAGTATTTT. The receptor chain draws on TRBV5-1 and TRBJ2-3, with no D gene named confidently. The CDR3, from cysteine to phenylalanine, totals 17 residues. Of all the DNA, just the CDR3 is kept, 51 bases in frame from base 1. The V end loses 2 bases and the J end loses 2 bases, and a stretch of 18 bases separates them. Via the germline V gene, CDR1 is SGHRS and CDR2 YFSETQ.